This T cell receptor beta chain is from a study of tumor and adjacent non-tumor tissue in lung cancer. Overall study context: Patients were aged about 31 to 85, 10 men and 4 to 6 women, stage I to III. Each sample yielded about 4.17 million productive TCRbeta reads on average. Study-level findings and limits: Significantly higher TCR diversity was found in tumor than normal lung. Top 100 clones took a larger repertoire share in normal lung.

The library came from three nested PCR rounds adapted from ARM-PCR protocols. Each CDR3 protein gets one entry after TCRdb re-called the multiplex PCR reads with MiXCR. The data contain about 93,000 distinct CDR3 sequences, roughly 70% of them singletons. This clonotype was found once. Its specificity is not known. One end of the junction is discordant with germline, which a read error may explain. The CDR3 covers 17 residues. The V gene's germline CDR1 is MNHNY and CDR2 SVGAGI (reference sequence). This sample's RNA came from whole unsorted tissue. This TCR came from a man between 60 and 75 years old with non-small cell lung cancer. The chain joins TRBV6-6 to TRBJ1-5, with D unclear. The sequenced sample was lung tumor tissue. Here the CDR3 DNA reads TGTACCAGCAGGCCCCGGGTCACGGCGTTTGGCACTCAGCCCCAGCTTTTT. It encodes CTSRPRVTAFGTQPQLF.